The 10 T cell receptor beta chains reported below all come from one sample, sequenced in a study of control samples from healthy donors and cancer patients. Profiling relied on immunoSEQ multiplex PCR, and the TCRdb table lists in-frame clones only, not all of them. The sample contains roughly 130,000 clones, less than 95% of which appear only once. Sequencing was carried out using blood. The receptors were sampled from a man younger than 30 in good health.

This chain's CDR3 is CASSLLGAGETQYF. CDR3 DNA: TGTGCCAGCAGCTTACTGGGGGCGGGAGAGACCCAGTACTTC. This chain uses TRBV11-2 with TRBJ2-5; tentative D call: TRBD1 (6 bases). The CDR3 loop spans 14 amino acids. The germline gives CDR1 SGHAT, CDR2 FQNNGV. V lost 2 bases to trimming and J lost 4 bases, with 11 bases between them. Drawing the rest from reference TRBV11-2 and TRBJ2-5, the complete variable domain is EAGVAQSPRYKIIEKRQSVAFWCNPISGHATLYWYQQILGQGPKLLIQFQNNGVVDDSQLPKDRFSAERLKGVDSTLKIQPAKLEDSAVYLCASSLLGAGETQYFGPGTRLLVL.

CDR3: CASRRDRGGEKLFF. The CDR3 coding sequence is TGTGCCAGCAGACGGGACAGGGGCGGCGAAAAACTGTTTTTT. The V call is TRBV2, the J call TRBJ1-4, with 10 bases matching TRBD1. With 6 bases clipped from V and 8 bases from J, the junction kept 6 bases outside the gene matches. The CDR3 covers 14 residues. From germline, CDR1 is SNHLY and CDR2 FYNNEI. Using reference TRBV2 and TRBJ1-4 for the parts outside the CDR3, the full variable domain is EPEVTQTPSHQVTQMGQEVILRCVPISNHLYFYWYRQILGQKVEFLVSFYNNEISEKSEIFDDQFSVERPDGSNFTLKIRSTKLEDSAMYFCASRRDRGGEKLFFGSGTQLSVL.

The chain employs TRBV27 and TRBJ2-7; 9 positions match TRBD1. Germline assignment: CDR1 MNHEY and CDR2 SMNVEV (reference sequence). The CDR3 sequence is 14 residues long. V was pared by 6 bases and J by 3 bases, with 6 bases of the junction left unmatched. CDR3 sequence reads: CASSPGTGYYEQYF. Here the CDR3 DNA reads TGTGCCAGCAGCCCCGGGACAGGGTACTACGAGCAGTACTTC.

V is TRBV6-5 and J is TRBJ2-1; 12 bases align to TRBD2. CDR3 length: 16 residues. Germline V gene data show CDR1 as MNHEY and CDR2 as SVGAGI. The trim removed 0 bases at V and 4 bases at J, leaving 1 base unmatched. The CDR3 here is CASSYSGTSGYNEQFF. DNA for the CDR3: TGTGCCAGCAGTTACTCAGGGACTAGCGGGTACAATGAGCAGTTCTTC.

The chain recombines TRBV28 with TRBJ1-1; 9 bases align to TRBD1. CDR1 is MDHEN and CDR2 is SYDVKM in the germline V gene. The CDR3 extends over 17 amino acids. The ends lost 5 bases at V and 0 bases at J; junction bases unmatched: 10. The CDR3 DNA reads TGTGCCAGCAGTCCTCCCCGGACAGGGGCGATGAACACTGAAGCTTTCTTT. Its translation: CASSPPRTGAMNTEAFF.

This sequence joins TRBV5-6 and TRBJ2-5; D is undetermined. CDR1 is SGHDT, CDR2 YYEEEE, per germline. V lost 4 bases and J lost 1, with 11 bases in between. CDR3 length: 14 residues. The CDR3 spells CASSLVTIQETQYF. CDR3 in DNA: TGTGCCAGCAGCCTCGTTACCATCCAAGAGACCCAGTACTTC.

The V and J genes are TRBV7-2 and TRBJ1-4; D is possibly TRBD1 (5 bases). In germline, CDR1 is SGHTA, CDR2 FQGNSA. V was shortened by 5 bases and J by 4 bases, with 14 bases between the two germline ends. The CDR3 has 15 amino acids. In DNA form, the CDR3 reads TGTGCCAGCAGCGACACCGGGACCCGTAATGAAAAACTGTTTTTT. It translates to CASSDTGTRNEKLFF.

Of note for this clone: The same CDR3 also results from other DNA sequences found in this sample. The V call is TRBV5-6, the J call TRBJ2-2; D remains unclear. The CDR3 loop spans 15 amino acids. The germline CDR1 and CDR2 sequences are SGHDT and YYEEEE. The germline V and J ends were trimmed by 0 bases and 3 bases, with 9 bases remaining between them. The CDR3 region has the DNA TGTGCCAGCAGCTTGGGGGGTTGGTACACCGGGGAGCTGTTTTTT. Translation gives CASSLGGWYTGELFF.

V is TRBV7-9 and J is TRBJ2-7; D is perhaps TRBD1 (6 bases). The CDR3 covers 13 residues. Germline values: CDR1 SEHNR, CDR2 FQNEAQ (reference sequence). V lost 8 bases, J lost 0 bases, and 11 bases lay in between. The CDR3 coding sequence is TGTGCCAGCGAAATGGACAGCTCCTACGAGCAGTACTTC. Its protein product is CASEMDSSYEQYF.

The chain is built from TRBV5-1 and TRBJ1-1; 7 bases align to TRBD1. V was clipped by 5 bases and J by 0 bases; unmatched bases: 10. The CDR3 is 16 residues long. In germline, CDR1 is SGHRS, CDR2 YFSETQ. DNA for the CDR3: TGCGCCAGCAGTTTACTGTCGACAGGGATGAACACTGAAGCTTTCTTT. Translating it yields CASSLLSTGMNTEAFF.